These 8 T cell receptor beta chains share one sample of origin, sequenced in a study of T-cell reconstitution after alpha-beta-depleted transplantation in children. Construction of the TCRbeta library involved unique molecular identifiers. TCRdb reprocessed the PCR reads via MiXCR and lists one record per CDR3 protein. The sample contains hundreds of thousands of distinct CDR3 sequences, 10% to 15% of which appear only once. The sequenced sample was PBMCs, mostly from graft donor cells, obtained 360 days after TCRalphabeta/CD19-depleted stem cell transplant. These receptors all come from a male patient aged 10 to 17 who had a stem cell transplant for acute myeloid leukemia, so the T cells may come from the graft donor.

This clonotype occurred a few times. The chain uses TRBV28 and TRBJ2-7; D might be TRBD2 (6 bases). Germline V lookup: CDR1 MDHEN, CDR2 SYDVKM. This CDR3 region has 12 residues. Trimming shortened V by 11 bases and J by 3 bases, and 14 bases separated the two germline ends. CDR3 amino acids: CAGGRGGYEQYF. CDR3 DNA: TGTGCCGGAGGCCGGGGAGGCTACGAGCAGTACTTC.

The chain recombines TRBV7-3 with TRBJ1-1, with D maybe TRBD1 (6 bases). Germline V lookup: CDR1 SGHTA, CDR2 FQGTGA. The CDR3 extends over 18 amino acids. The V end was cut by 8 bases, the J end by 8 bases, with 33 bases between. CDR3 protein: CASCPLVGTSGRRREAFF. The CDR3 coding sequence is TGTGCCAGCTGTCCCCTAGTAGGGACATCGGGGCGACGAAGGGAAGCTTTCTTT.

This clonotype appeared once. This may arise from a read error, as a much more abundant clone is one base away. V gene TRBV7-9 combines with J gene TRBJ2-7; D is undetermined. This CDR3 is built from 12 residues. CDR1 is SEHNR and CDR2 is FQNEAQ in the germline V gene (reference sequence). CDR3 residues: CVSSLWGSEQYF. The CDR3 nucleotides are TGTGTCAGCAGCTTATGGGGTAGCGAGCAGTACTTC. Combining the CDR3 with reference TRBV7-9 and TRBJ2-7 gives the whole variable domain DTGVSQNPRHKITKRGQNVTFRCDPISEHNRLYWYRQTLGQGPEFLTYFQNEAQLEKSRLLSDRFSAERPKGSFSTLEIQRTEQGDSAMYLCVSSLWGSEQYFGPGTRLTVT.

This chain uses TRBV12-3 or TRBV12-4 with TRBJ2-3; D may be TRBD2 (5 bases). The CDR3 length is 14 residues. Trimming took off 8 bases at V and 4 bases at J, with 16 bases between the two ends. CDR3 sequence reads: CASWRTATADTQYF. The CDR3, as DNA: TGTGCCAGCTGGAGGACGGCTACGGCAGATACGCAGTATTTT.

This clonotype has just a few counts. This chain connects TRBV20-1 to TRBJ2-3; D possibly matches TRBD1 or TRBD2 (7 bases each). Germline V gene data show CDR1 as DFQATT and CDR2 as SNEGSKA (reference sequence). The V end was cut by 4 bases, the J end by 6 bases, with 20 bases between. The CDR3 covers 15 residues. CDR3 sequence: CSATFRGPGGDTQYF. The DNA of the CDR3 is TGCAGTGCTACCTTTAGGGGGCCGGGAGGCGATACGCAGTATTTT.

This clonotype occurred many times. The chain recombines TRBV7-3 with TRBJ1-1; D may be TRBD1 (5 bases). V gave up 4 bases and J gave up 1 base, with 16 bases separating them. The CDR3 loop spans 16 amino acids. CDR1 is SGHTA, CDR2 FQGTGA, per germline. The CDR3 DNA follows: TGTGCCAGCAGCTCCTCACTGGGACGGACGAACACTGAAGCTTTCTTT. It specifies CASSSSLGRTNTEAFF.

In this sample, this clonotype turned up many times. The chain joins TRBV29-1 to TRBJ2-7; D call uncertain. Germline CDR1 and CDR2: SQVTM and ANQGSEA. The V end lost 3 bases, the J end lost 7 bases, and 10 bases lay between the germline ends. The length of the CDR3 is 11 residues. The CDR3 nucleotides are TGCAGCGTTGATGGGTGGGGAGAGCAGTACTTC. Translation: CSVDGWGEQYF.

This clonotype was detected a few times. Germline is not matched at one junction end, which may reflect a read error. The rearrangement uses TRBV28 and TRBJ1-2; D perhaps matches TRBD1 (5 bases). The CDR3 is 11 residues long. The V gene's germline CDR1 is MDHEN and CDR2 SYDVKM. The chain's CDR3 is CASSPRAGLNF. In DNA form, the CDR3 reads TGTGCCAGCAGCCCAAGGGCAGGGCTCAACTTC.